These 2 T cell receptor beta chains were all obtained from the same sample, sequenced in a study of OX40 agonist ivuxolimab in advanced cancers. Produced via immunoSEQ multiplex PCR; TCRdb's table is partial and in-frame only. The table shows tens of thousands of clones, with 70% to 90% occurring only once. The source material was CD4+ or CD8+ T cells sorted from blood, sampled in a trial of the OX40 agonist ivuxolimab. Receptors originate from an adult with an advanced solid tumor such as melanoma, head and neck, liver or kidney cancer.

The chain joins TRBV13 to TRBJ2-1; 9 bases match TRBD2. In germline, CDR1 is PRHDT, CDR2 FYEKMQ (reference sequence). The CDR3 totals 16 residues. The junction had 13 bases not matched to a gene; V was cut back by 5 bases and J by 8 bases. The CDR3 sequence: CASSPAGGGGADEQFF. The DNA of the CDR3 is TGTGCCAGCAGCCCCGCCGGGGGCGGGGGGGCAGATGAGCAGTTCTTC. Drawing the rest from reference TRBV13 and TRBJ2-1, the complete variable domain is AAGVIQSPRHLIKEKRETATLKCYPIPRHDTVYWYQQGPGQDPQFLISFYEKMQSDKGSIPDRFSAQQFSDYHSELNMSSLELGDSALYFCASSPAGGGGADEQFFGPGTRLTVL.

This clone was counted a few times. The chain is built from TRBV20-1 and TRBJ1-5, with 10 bases matching TRBD1. The CDR3 sequence is 11 residues long. Germline values: CDR1 DFQATT, CDR2 SNEGSKA (reference sequence). The CDR3 sequence: CRGQGDQPQHF. As DNA, the CDR3 is TGCAGAGGACAGGGGGACCAGCCCCAGCATTTT.